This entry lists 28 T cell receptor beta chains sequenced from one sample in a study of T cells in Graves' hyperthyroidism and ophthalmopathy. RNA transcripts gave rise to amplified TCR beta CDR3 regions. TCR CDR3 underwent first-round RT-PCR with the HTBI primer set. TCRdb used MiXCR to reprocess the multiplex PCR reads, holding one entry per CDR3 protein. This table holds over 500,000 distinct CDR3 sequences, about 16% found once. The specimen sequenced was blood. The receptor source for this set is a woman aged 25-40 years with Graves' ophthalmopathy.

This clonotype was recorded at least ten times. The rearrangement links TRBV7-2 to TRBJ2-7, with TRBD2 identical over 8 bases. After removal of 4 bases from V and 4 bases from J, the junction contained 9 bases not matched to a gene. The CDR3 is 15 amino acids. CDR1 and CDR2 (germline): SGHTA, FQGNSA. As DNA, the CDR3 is TGTGCCAGCAGCTATAGCGGGATGAAAGAATACGAGCAGTACTTC. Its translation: CASSYSGMKEYEQYF.

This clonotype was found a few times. CDR3 region: CASSYSGYGGPPDSGANVLTF. DNA for the CDR3: TGTGCCAGCAGTTACTCGGGGTATGGGGGCCCACCTGATTCAGGGGCCAACGTCCTGACTTTC. The chain couples TRBV6-5 to TRBJ2-6, with a tentative D call TRBD1 (6 bases). The V gene lost 0 bases and the J gene lost 4 bases, with 25 bases spanning the gap. The CDR3 loop spans 21 amino acids. Germline V gene data show CDR1 as MNHEY and CDR2 as SVGAGI.

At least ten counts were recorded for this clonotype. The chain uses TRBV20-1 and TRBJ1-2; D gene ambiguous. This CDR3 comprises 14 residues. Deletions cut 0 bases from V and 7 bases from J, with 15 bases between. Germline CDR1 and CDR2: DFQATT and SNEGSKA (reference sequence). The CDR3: CSARDRKGLVGYTF. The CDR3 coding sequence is TGCAGTGCTAGAGATCGTAAAGGGTTGGTTGGCTACACCTTC.

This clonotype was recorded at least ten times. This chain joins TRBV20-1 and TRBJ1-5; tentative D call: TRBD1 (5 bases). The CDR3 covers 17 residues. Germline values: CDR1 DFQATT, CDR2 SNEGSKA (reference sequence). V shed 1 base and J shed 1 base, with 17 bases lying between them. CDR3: CSARAPRGRLSNQPQHF. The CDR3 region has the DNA TGCAGTGCTAGAGCTCCTAGGGGCAGGCTGAGCAATCAGCCCCAGCATTTT.

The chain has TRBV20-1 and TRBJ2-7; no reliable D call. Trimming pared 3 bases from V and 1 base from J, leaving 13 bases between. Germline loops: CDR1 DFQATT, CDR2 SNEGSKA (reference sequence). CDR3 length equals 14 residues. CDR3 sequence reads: CSARKSPESYEQYF. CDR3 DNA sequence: TGCAGTGCTAGGAAATCGCCCGAGTCCTACGAGCAGTACTTC.

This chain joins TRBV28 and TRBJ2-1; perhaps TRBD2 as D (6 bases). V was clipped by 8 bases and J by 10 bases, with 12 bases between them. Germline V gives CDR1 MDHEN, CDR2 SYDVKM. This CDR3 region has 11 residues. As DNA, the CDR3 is TGTGCCAGCCATTCCGCGGGAGAGCAGTTCTTC. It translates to CASHSAGEQFF.

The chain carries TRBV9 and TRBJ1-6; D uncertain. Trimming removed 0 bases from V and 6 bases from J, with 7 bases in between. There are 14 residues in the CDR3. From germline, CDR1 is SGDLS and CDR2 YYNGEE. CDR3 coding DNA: TGTGCCAGCAGCGTAGGCAGCACTAATTCACCCCTCCACTTT. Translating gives CASSVGSTNSPLHF. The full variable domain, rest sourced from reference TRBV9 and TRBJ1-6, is DSGVTQTPKHLITATGQRVTLRCSPRSGDLSVYWYQQSLDQGLQFLIQYYNGEERAKGNILERFSAQQFPDLHSELNLSSLELGDSALYFCASSVGSTNSPLHFGNGTRLTVT.

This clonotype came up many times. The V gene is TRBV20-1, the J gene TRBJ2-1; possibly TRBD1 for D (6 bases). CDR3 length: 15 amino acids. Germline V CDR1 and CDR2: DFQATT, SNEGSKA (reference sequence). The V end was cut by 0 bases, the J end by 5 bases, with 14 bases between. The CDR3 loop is CSARDPRGLHNEQFF. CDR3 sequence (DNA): TGCAGTGCTAGAGATCCCAGGGGCCTCCACAATGAGCAGTTCTTC.

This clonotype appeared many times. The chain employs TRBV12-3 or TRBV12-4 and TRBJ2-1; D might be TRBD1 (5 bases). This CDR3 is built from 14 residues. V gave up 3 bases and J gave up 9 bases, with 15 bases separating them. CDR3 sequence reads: CASSFGRVVGEQFF. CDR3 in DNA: TGTGCCAGCAGTTTCGGCAGGGTTGTGGGTGAGCAGTTCTTC.

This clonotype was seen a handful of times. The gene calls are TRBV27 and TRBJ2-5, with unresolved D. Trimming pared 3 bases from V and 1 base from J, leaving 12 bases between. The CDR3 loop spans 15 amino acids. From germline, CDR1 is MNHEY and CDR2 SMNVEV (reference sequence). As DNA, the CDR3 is TGTGCCAGCAGTTTTGTCGGTCAGACCCAAGAGACCCAGTACTTC. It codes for CASSFVGQTQETQYF.

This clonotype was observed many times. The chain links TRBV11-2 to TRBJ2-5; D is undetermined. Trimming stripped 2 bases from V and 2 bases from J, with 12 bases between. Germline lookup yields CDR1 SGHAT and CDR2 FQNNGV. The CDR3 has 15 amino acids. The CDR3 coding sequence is TGTGCCAGCAGCTTATGGTCCGGCGGACAAGAGACCCAGTACTTC. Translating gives CASSLWSGGQETQYF.

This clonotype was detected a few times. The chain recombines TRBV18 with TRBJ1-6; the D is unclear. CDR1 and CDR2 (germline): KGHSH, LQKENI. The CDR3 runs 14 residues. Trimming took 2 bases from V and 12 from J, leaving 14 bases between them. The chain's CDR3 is CASSPGQAVEPLHF. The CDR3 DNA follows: TGTGCCAGCTCACCAGGCCAGGCGGTGGAACCCCTCCACTTT. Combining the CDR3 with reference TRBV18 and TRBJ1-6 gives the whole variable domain NAGVMQNPRHLVRRRGQEARLRCSPMKGHSHVYWYRQLPEEGLKFMVYLQKENIIDESGMPKERFSAEFPKEGPSILRIQQVVRGDSAAYFCASSPGQAVEPLHFGNGTRLTVT.

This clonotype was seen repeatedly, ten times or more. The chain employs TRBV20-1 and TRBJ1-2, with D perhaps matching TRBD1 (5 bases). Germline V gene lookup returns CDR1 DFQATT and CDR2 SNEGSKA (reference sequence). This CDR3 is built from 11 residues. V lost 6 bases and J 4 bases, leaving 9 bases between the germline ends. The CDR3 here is CSAWDGYGYTF. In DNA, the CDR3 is TGCAGTGCATGGGACGGCTATGGCTACACCTTC.

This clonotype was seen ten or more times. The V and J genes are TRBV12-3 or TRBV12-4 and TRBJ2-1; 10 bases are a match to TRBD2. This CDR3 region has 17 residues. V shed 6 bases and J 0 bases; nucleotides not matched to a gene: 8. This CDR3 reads CASSRGTSDHSYNEQFF. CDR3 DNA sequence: TGTGCCAGCAGCCGAGGGACTAGCGACCACTCCTACAATGAGCAGTTCTTC.

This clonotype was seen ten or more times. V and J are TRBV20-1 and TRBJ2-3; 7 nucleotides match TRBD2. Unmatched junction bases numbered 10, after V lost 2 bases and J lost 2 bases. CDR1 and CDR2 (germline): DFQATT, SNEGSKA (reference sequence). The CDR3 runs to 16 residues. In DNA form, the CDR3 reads TGCAGTGCTAGACCTGGGGAGGGACCCGCCACAGATACGCAGTATTTT. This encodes CSARPGEGPATDTQYF.

This CDR3 is CASSGGTGGFDEQFF. In DNA, the CDR3 is TGTGCCAGCAGTGGCGGGACAGGGGGTTTCGATGAGCAGTTCTTC. This chain connects TRBV6-2 or TRBV6-3 to TRBJ2-1; 11 bases map to TRBD1. The ends lost 5 bases at V and 8 bases at J; junction bases unmatched: 8. CDR3 length: 15 amino acids. Germline values: CDR1 MNHEY, CDR2 SVGEGT.

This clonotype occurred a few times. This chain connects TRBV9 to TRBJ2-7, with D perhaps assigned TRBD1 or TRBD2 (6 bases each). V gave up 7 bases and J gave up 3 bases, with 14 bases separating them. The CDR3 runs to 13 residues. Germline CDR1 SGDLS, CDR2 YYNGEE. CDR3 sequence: CASSRDIHYEQYF. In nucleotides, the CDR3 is TGTGCCAGCTCGCGGGACATCCACTACGAGCAGTACTTC.

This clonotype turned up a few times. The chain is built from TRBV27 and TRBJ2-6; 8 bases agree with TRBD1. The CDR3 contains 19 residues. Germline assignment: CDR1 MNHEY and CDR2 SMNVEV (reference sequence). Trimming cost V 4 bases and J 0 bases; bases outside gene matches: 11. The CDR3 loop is CASSSPQTGAPSGANVLTF. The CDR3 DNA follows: TGTGCCAGCAGTTCCCCTCAGACAGGGGCCCCCTCTGGGGCCAACGTCCTGACTTTC.

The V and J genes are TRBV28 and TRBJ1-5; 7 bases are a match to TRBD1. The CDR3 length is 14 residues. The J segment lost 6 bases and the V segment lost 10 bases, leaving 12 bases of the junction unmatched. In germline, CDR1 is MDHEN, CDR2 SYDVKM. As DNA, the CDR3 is TGTGCCACCCGAACAGGGGTAGGGGGTCAGCCCCAGCATTTT. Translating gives CATRTGVGGQPQHF.

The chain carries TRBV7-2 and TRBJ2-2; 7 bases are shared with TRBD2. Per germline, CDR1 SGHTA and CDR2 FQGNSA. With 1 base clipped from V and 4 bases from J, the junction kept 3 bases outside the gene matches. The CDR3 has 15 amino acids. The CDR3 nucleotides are TGTGCCAGCAGCTTAGTATTAGCGGGCACCGGGGAGCTGTTTTTT. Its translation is CASSLVLAGTGELFF.

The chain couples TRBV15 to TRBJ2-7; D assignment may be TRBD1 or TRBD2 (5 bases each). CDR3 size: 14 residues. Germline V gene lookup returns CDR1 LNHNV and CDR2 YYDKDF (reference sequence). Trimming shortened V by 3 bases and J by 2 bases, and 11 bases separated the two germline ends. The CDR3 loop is CATSSAGSAYEQYF. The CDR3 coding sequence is TGTGCCACCAGCAGTGCAGGGAGCGCCTACGAGCAGTACTTC.

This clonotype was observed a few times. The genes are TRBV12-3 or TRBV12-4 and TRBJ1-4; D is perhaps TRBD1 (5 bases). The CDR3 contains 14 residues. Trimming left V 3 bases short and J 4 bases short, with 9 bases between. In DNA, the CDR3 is TGTGCCAGCAGTTTGACAGACTATAATGAAAAACTGTTTTTT. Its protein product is CASSLTDYNEKLFF.

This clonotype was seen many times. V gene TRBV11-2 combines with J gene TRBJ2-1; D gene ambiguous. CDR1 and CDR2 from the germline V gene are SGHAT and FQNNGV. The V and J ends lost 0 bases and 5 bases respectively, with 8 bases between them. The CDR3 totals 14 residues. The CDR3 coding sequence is TGTGCCAGCAGCTTAGACCCCCAGGACAATGAGCAGTTCTTC. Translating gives CASSLDPQDNEQFF.

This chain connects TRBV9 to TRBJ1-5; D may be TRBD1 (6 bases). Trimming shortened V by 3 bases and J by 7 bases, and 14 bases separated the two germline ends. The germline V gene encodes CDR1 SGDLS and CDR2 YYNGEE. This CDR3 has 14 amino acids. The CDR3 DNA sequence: TGTGCCAGCAGCGCCCGGACAGACAGGCAGCCCCAGCATTTT. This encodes CASSARTDRQPQHF. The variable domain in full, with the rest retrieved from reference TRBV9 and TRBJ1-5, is DSGVTQTPKHLITATGQRVTLRCSPRSGDLSVYWYQQSLDQGLQFLIQYYNGEERAKGNILERFSAQQFPDLHSELNLSSLELGDSALYFCASSARTDRQPQHFGDGTRLSIL.

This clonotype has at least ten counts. CDR3 residues: CASSPGGRGFNEQFF. CDR3 nucleotides: TGTGCCAGCTCACCTGGCGGGAGGGGATTTAATGAGCAGTTCTTC. The chain has TRBV18 and TRBJ2-1; TRBD2 matches at 9 bases. V was pared by 3 bases and J by 7 bases, with 7 bases of the junction left unmatched. The germline V gene has CDR1 KGHSH and CDR2 LQKENI. CDR3 length equals 15 residues.

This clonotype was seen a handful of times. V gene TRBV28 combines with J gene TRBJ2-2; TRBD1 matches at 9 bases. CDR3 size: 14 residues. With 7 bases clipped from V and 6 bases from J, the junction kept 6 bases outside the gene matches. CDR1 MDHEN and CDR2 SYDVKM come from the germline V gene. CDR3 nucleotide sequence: TGTGCCAGCAACACCGGGACAGGGCCCGGGGAGCTGTTTTTT. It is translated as CASNTGTGPGELFF.

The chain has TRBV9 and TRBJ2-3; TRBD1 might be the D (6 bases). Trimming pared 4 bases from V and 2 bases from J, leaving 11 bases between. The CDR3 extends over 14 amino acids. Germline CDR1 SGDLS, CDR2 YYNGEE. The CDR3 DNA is TGTGCCAGCAGCCAAGGACAGCCCACAGATACGCAGTATTTT. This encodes CASSQGQPTDTQYF.

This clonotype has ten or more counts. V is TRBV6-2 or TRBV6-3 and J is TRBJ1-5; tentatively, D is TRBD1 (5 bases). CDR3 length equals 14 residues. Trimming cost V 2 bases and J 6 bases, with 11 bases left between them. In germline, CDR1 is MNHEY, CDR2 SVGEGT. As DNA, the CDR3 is TGTGCCAGCAGTTACCCAGGGTTCGCTCAGCCCCAGCATTTT. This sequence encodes CASSYPGFAQPQHF.